These 10 T cell receptor beta chains were all obtained from the same sample, sequenced in a study of T cells after yellow fever vaccination. TCRdb independently ran MiXCR on the 5' RACE reads; one entry per CDR3 protein. The data contain approximately 550,000 distinct CDR3 sequences, about 14% of them singletons. Sequences were derived from PBMCs, sampled on the day of the yellow fever booster vaccination. These TCRs come from a man younger than 40 who received the YFV17D yellow fever vaccine.

The chain couples TRBV7-2 to TRBJ2-3; D possibly corresponds to TRBD2 (6 bases). CDR1 SGHTA and CDR2 FQGNSA come from the germline V gene. The length of the CDR3 is 17 residues. V lost 5 bases and J lost 2, with 20 bases in between. The CDR3 nucleotides read TGTGCCAGCAGCCAACCCAACGGGCGGGAACTCACAGATACGCAGTATTTT. Translated, it gives CASSQPNGRELTDTQYF.

The V call is TRBV12-3 or TRBV12-4, the J call TRBJ2-3; no firm D call. The CDR3 sequence is 19 residues long. V was pared by 2 bases and J by 6 bases, with 27 bases between. The CDR3 protein is CASSLPSSFRRFQADTQYF. For the CDR3, the DNA is TGTGCCAGCAGTTTACCCTCCTCGTTCCGGCGGTTCCAGGCGGATACGCAGTATTTT.

This clonotype was picked up a small number of times. The V call is TRBV15, the J call TRBJ2-5; D may be TRBD1 (5 bases). Per germline, CDR1 LNHNV and CDR2 YYDKDF (reference sequence). V lost 1 base, J lost 3 bases, and 12 bases lay in between. The CDR3 contains 15 residues. CDR3 DNA sequence: TGTGCCACCAGCAGAGTAGCAGGGCTGGAAGAGACCCAGTACTTC. Protein: CATSRVAGLEETQYF.

This clonotype has only a few counts. The rearrangement links TRBV24-1 to TRBJ2-2; 9 nucleotides agree with TRBD1. J gave up 3 bases and V 3 bases, and 7 bases lay outside the gene matches. There are 17 residues in the CDR3. Germline-derived CDR1 and CDR2 are KGHDR and SFDVKD. The CDR3 is CATSDPPGTGHTGELFF. The DNA for the CDR3 is TGTGCCACCAGTGATCCCCCCGGGACAGGGCACACCGGGGAGCTGTTTTTT.

The CDR3 DNA is TGTGCCAGCAGCCCAACCTACTGGGAGACCCAGTACTTC. It encodes CASSPTYWETQYF. The chain carries TRBV7-2 and TRBJ2-5; D unresolved. The V gene's germline CDR1 is SGHTA and CDR2 FQGNSA. The CDR3 totals 13 residues. V gave up 5 bases and J gave up 5 bases, with 12 bases separating them.

The chain is built from TRBV5-4 and TRBJ2-4, with D perhaps TRBD2 (5 bases). V lost 5 bases and J 9 bases, leaving 12 bases between the germline ends. CDR1 and CDR2 from the germline V gene are SGHNT and YYREEE (reference sequence). This CDR3 is built from 12 residues. Here the CDR3 DNA reads TGTGCCAGCAGTCAAGATGAGGGCATTCAGTACTTC. This gives the protein CASSQDEGIQYF.

The genes are TRBV3-1 and TRBJ2-7; 8 nucleotides line up with TRBD2. The V gene end was trimmed by 8 bases and the J gene end by 3 bases; junction bases not matched to a gene: 6. CDR3 length: 13 residues. The germline V gene has CDR1 LGHDT and CDR2 YNNKEL (reference sequence). The CDR3 reads CASGSGKRYEQYF. The CDR3 DNA follows: TGTGCCAGCGGTAGCGGGAAACGCTACGAGCAGTACTTC.

The sample holds many counts of this clonotype. This chain uses TRBV20-1 with TRBJ2-1, with a possible D match to TRBD2 (5 bases). V lost 3 bases, J lost 2 bases, and 14 bases lay in between. The CDR3 is 15 amino acids. In germline, CDR1 is DFQATT, CDR2 SNEGSKA (reference sequence). CDR3 loop: CSASESKRPYNEQFF. The CDR3 region has the DNA TGCAGTGCTAGCGAATCTAAGCGGCCCTACAATGAGCAGTTCTTC.

The chain couples TRBV5-1 to TRBJ2-1; TRBD2 matches at 10 bases. The CDR3 spans 18 residues. The V gene's germline CDR1 is SGHRS and CDR2 YFSETQ. Germline trimming cut 4 bases from V and 4 bases from J; bases unmatched to any gene: 14. The CDR3 region is CASSPRGTSVMEYNEQFF. CDR3 sequence (DNA): TGCGCCAGCAGCCCGAGGGGGACTAGCGTGATGGAATACAATGAGCAGTTCTTC.

This clonotype has a handful of counts. V and J are TRBV20-1 and TRBJ2-5, with D uncertain. Germline assignment: CDR1 DFQATT and CDR2 SNEGSKA (reference sequence). This CDR3 region has 12 residues. Trimming took 7 bases from V and 2 from J, leaving 11 bases between them. CDR3 protein: CSVFVRQETQYF. The CDR3 DNA reads TGCAGTGTGTTTGTCCGTCAAGAGACCCAGTACTTC.